What follows describes a single T cell receptor beta chain. Its antigen is unidentified. The data were obtained in a study of T cell responses to AZD1222 COVID-19 vaccine. Points from the study as a whole: Once two AZD1222 doses were given, Spike-specific TCR breadth and depth went up. With dominance at 160-218 and 743-854, vaccine-associated CD4 TCRs spanned spike. Clonal diversity was possibly underestimated, and the donors were mostly white British, with more females.

Method: immunoSEQ multiplex PCR; TCRdb's copy keeps in-frame clones and lacks some. The sample holds about 92,000 clones, about 89% seen once. V lost 5 bases to trimming and J lost 4 bases, with 18 bases between them. The CDR3 is made up of 16 amino acids. The V gene's germline CDR1 is MDHEN and CDR2 SYDVKM. Sequenced material: peripheral blood, taken on day 0 of AZD1222 vaccination. The sequence came from an adult in good health. The chain couples TRBV28 to TRBJ2-1; TRBD2 might be the D (5 bases). The CDR3 sequence is CASSPRRSAGYNEQFF. The DNA of the CDR3 is TGTGCCAGCAGTCCTCGTAGGTCTGCGGGTTACAATGAGCAGTTCTTC.